The clone carrying this T cell receptor (beta chain) is categorized as medium-sized. The data are from a study of Graves' ophthalmopathy and Graves' hyperthyroidism. From germline, CDR1 is SGHRS and CDR2 YFSETQ. The CDR3 covers 17 residues. J was trimmed by 6 bases and V by 5 bases; bases with no gene match: 13. RNA transcripts yielded amplified TCR beta CDR3 regions. RT-PCR in the first round used HTBI primers; a second-round multiplex PCR followed. TCRdb re-called the multiplex PCR reads with MiXCR, one entry per CDR3 protein. The sample lists 40,000 to 50,000 distinct CDR3 sequences; around 45% were seen once.

This rearrangement joins TRBV5-1 to TRBJ1-6, with 8 bases identical to TRBD1. The sequencing input was peripheral blood. The receptor comes from an adult man with Graves' ophthalmopathy. DNA of the CDR3: TGCGCCAGCAGGGACGACCTCGGACAGGGTGTTAATTCACCCCTCCACTTT. The encoded protein is CASRDDLGQGVNSPLHF.